This is a list of T cell receptor beta chains from one sample in a study of T-cell reconstitution after alpha-beta-depleted transplantation in children. One entry per CDR3 protein, called by TCRdb with MiXCR from the PCR reads. The table shows about 460,000 distinct CDR3 sequences, with 11% occurring only once. This sample comprised PBMCs, mostly from graft donor cells, obtained 180 days after TCRalphabeta/CD19-depleted stem cell transplant. The receptors originated from a female patient aged 2-10 years who had a stem cell transplant for aplastic anemia, so the T cells may come from the graft donor. CDR3s include the opening cysteine and the closing phenylalanine or tryptophan. Fields, in order: CDR3 DNA, CDR3 protein, D gene, clone size, CDR3 length, J gene, V gene. The D gene is left open where the match is weak. A clone size is listed for some rows: how often the clone was seen (once, few, many), or a class if it is expanded.

TGCAGTGCCCTGGGACAACCGAGCTCCTACAATGAGCAGTTCTTC CSALGQPSSYNEQFF . few 15 TRBJ2-1 TRBV20-1
TGTGCCAGCAGCCGGCGTGGCGGGAGTGGTTTGCCCAAAAACATTCAGTACTTC CASSRRGGSGLPKNIQYF TRBD2 few 18 TRBJ2-4 TRBV3-1
TGTGCCTGGAGTAAGAGGGGCGTAGCTTTCTTT CAWSKRGVAFF . . 11 TRBJ1-1 TRBV30
TGCAGTGCATACGGGAGGGCTAGCAACGCAGATACGCAGTATTTT CSAYGRASNADTQYF TRBD2 many 15 TRBJ2-3 TRBV20-1
TGCAGTGCTACCCCGGGGAGGAACGAGCAGTACTTC CSATPGRNEQYF . . 12 TRBJ2-7 TRBV20-1
TGTGCCAGTAGTGAGCAGGGGGCGCAGGGCGGGGAGCTGTTTTTT CASSEQGAQGGELFF TRBD1 few 15 TRBJ2-2 TRBV19
TGCGCCAGCAGCCCTGACGGGGGACCTGAAGCTTTCTTT CASSPDGGPEAFF . few 13 TRBJ1-1 TRBV5-1
TGCAGTGCCAATCTCCGGGGGAGCACAGATACGCAGTATTTT CSANLRGSTDTQYF . . 14 TRBJ2-3 TRBV20-1
TGTGCCAGCAGAACGTCCATCATTCCAGGGGCAGTTAGGAACACTGAAGCTTTCTTT CASRTSIIPGAVRNTEAFF . few 19 TRBJ1-1 TRBV6-2/TRBV6-3
TGTGCCAGCAGTGAAGCGGGGCATGGGGCCAACGTCCTGACTTTC CASSEAGHGANVLTF . few 15 TRBJ2-6 TRBV6-1
TGTGCCAGCGCTAGGGACATTCAGTACTTC CASARDIQYF . few 10 TRBJ2-4 TRBV6-2/TRBV6-3
TGTGCCAGCAGCTTCCTGACAGGGGACTCTGGAAACACCATATATTTT CASSFLTGDSGNTIYF TRBD1 . 16 TRBJ1-3 TRBV11-3
TGCGCCAGCAGCCAGGACGTTCATCGGCCCCAGCATTTT CASSQDVHRPQHF . few 13 TRBJ1-5 TRBV4-3
TGCAGTGCAACGAGGCAGGAGCCCAGCTCCTACAATGAGCAGTTCTTC CSATRQEPSSYNEQFF . many 16 TRBJ2-1 TRBV20-1
TGTGCCAGCAGTCCCCCCCGACAGGGGCCTTCCTACGAGCAGTACTTC CASSPPRQGPSYEQYF TRBD1 many 16 TRBJ2-7 TRBV28
TGTGCCAGCAGTGGCCATCTTGGGGGCTCTGGGGCCAACGTCCTGACTTTC CASSGHLGGSGANVLTF . . 17 TRBJ2-6 TRBV25-1
TGCAGCGTTGAACAGGGCGGGGGTGGCTACACCTTC CSVEQGGGGYTF . . 12 TRBJ1-2 TRBV29-1
TGCGCCAGCAGCCAAGCGCCCAAGACTAGCGGGAGGACAAACAACATTCAGTACTTC CASSQAPKTSGRTNNIQYF TRBD2 . 19 TRBJ2-4 TRBV4-3
TGTGCCAGTAGAAGATACTCGGGGTCCGGGGAGACCCAGTACTTC CASRRYSGSGETQYF . few 15 TRBJ2-5 TRBV19
TGTGCCAGCAGTTCAGGGGATGGTGGCCGTGGTACGCAGTATTTT CASSSGDGGRGTQYF . few 15 TRBJ2-3 TRBV28
TGTGCCAGCAGCGTAGGACTCCTCCCCAATGAGCAGTTCTTC CASSVGLLPNEQFF . . 14 TRBJ2-1 TRBV9
TGCAGTGCTAGGGGTAGCTCCTTAGGAAAAAACATCTTC CSARGSSLGKNIF . few 13 TRBJ2-5 TRBV20-1
TGCGCCAGCAGCTATCTAGCGGGAGGCTACAATGAGCAGTTCTTC CASSYLAGGYNEQFF TRBD2 many 15 TRBJ2-1 TRBV5-1
TGTGCCCATAACGGCGGGGGGTTCGGCTACGAGCAGTACTTC CAHNGGGFGYEQYF TRBD2 many 14 TRBJ2-7 TRBV28
TGTGCCATCAGTGAGGGAGGGGAGGACCAGCCCCAGCATTTT CAISEGGEDQPQHF . . 14 TRBJ1-5 TRBV10-3
TGCAGTGCTAGATTTTCCGGGAGAGGTAACTACAATGAGCAGTTCTTC CSARFSGRGNYNEQFF . once 16 TRBJ2-1 TRBV20-1
TGTGCCACCAGTGGAAGGAGGGGGCTGGAGACCCAGTACTTC CATSGRRGLETQYF . few 14 TRBJ2-5 TRBV24-1
TGTGCCACCAGTGGGCCACTTGTCGATGAGCAGTTCTTC CATSGPLVDEQFF . few 13 TRBJ2-1 TRBV24-1
TGTGCCAGCAGCTTCGGGGGATTCTATGGCTACACCTTC CASSFGGFYGYTF . many 13 TRBJ1-2 TRBV7-9
TGTGCCAGCACGCTAGGGGGAGCCCTTTACGAGCAGTACTTC CASTLGGALYEQYF . many 14 TRBJ2-7 TRBV28
TGTGCCACCAGCAGAGTACAGGGGGCGAATTCACCCCTCCACTTT CATSRVQGANSPLHF TRBD1 . 15 TRBJ1-6 TRBV15
TGTGCCAGCAGTCCTAAGGGGAGGGAAGAGACCCAGTACTTC CASSPKGREETQYF TRBD2 few 14 TRBJ2-5 TRBV12-3/TRBV12-4
TGTGCCACCAGTGATTTTAACACCGGGGAGCTGTTTTTT CATSDFNTGELFF . few 13 TRBJ2-2 TRBV24-1
TGCAGTGCTTTGAGCGGGACCTTCTACAATGAGCAGTTCTTC CSALSGTFYNEQFF TRBD2 . 14 TRBJ2-1 TRBV20-1
TGCGCCAGCAGCCAAGATAGCAGGCTAGGCAGGTGGAAAAAGAACACCGGGGAGCTGTTTTTT CASSQDSRLGRWKKNTGELFF . few 21 TRBJ2-2 TRBV4-1
TGTGCCAGTAGTAACCCGGGACAGGGGAGAGGAAACATTCAGTACTTC CASSNPGQGRGNIQYF TRBD1 . 16 TRBJ2-4 TRBV19
TGTGCCAGCAGCAGACAGGGCTTGACTGAAGCTTTCTTT CASSRQGLTEAFF TRBD1 . 13 TRBJ1-1 TRBV7-8
TGTGCCATCAGCCCCGGGACTTCTGGGGCCAACGTCCTGACTTTC CAISPGTSGANVLTF . . 15 TRBJ2-6 TRBV5-4
TGCGCCAGCAGCTTGGAGGCGGTCACCGGGGAGCTGTTTTTT CASSLEAVTGELFF . many 14 TRBJ2-2 TRBV5-1
TGCGCCAGCAGCTATACTAGCGGGAGATTCGATGAGCAGTTCTTC CASSYTSGRFDEQFF TRBD2 few 15 TRBJ2-1 TRBV5-1
TGCAGCGTTGAAGGTAGTAAAGGTACCAAAAACATTCAGTACTTC CSVEGSKGTKNIQYF . . 15 TRBJ2-4 TRBV29-1
TGTGCCAGCAGTCCGACCGGGGGGGATCAAGAGGATACGCAGTATTTT CASSPTGGDQEDTQYF TRBD2 few 16 TRBJ2-3 TRBV28
TGTGCCAGCTCACCCATTGATAGCAATCAGCCCCAGCATTTT CASSPIDSNQPQHF . many 14 TRBJ1-5 TRBV18
TGTGCCACCAGCCCCGGCGGGGGTGGCCAAGAGACCCAGTACTTC CATSPGGGGQETQYF TRBD2 few 15 TRBJ2-5 TRBV15
TGTGCCAGCTCACCGGGGGACAGTCAAGAGACCCAGTACTTC CASSPGDSQETQYF TRBD1 few 14 TRBJ2-5 TRBV18
TGCACCAGCTTCAAGGGCAATGAGCAGTTCTTC CTSFKGNEQFF . . 11 TRBJ2-1 TRBV1
TGTGCCAGCAGTTCTCGGAGATCCCCACGTTTCACCGGGGAGCTGTTTTTT CASSSRRSPRFTGELFF . few 17 TRBJ2-2 TRBV12-3/TRBV12-4
TGTGCCAGCAGCACGATGAAAAACACTGAAGCTTTCTTT CASSTMKNTEAFF . . 13 TRBJ1-1 TRBV7-2
TGTGCCAGCAGTTTCGTAGGGACCAAAAACATTCAGTACTTC CASSFVGTKNIQYF . few 14 TRBJ2-4 TRBV28
TGTGCCAGCAGCCGCCCTTCGGGTGGTAATGGGGAGCTGTTTTTT CASSRPSGGNGELFF . once 15 TRBJ2-2 TRBV4-2
TGTGCCAGCAGCTTAGCTAGATTAAACACCATATATTTT CASSLARLNTIYF . . 13 TRBJ1-3 TRBV7-8
TGTGCCAGCAGCTTTAGGCGGGGAGCCAAAAACATTCAGTACTTC CASSFRRGAKNIQYF . . 15 TRBJ2-4 TRBV28
TGTGCCAGCTCACCAACTAGAGGGGTCAAAACATATGAGCAGTTCTTC CASSPTRGVKTYEQFF . few 16 TRBJ2-1 TRBV18